These 32 T cell receptor beta chains share one sample of origin, sequenced in a study of CD8 T cells in Susac syndrome. Random hexamers were used to reverse transcribe an amount of about 0.5 to 1 ug RNA. TCRdb independently ran MiXCR on the immunoSEQ multiplex PCR reads; one entry per CDR3 protein. The sample shows around 150,000 distinct CDR3 sequences, 80% to 95% of them seen only once. The sequenced sample was CD4+ T cells from PBMCs. All receptors come from a human donor in good health.

This clonotype has only a few counts. The chain is built from TRBV5-1 and TRBJ2-5; 9 nucleotides agree with TRBD1. The CDR3 runs 14 residues. J lost 2 bases, V lost 4 bases, and 3 bases had no gene match. Germline values: CDR1 SGHRS, CDR2 YFSETQ. In DNA form, the CDR3 reads TGCGCCAGCAGCCCCGGGACAGGGCAAGAGACCCAGTACTTC. This sequence encodes CASSPGTGQETQYF.

Here the CDR3 DNA reads TGTGCCAGCAGTTTAGAACAGGGGCTATTCACTGAAGCTTTCTTT. Residues: CASSLEQGLFTEAFF. This chain uses TRBV12-3 or TRBV12-4 with TRBJ1-1; TRBD1 aligns across 7 bases. Trimming cost V 1 base and J 4 bases; bases outside gene matches: 6. The CDR3 runs to 15 residues.

This sequence joins TRBV12-3 or TRBV12-4 and TRBJ1-1; D gene uncertain. The CDR3 sequence is 14 residues long. The germline V and J ends were trimmed by 3 bases and 0 bases, with 8 bases remaining between them. The CDR3 nucleotides read TGTGCCAGCAGTTTTTCTCGTGTGAACACTGAAGCTTTCTTT. Its translation is CASSFSRVNTEAFF.

The chain uses TRBV6-6 and TRBJ2-7; D is unclear. V was shortened by 2 bases and J by 7 bases, with 15 bases between the two germline ends. The germline CDR1 and CDR2 sequences are MNHNY and SVGAGI (reference sequence). The CDR3 loop spans 14 amino acids. Here the CDR3 DNA reads TGTGCCAGCAGTTACCAGGAAAGGGTTTGGGAGCAGTACTTC. Protein: CASSYQERVWEQYF.

The chain links TRBV7-7 to TRBJ2-5, with D possibly being TRBD2 (5 bases). This CDR3 comprises 13 residues. V was cut by 3 bases and J by 3 bases, with 8 bases left in between. The germline V gene encodes CDR1 SSHAT and CDR2 FNYEAQ (reference sequence). Here the CDR3 DNA reads TGTGCCAGCAGCTTCGCCGGGGAAGAGACCCAGTACTTC. Amino acids: CASSFAGEETQYF.

This rearrangement joins TRBV5-1 to TRBJ2-5; 11 positions match TRBD2. This CDR3 comprises 15 residues. CDR1 is SGHRS, CDR2 YFSETQ, per germline. J gave up 1 base and V 6 bases, and 5 bases lay outside the gene matches. The CDR3 DNA reads TGCGCCAGCAACAAACTAGCGGGGGCCCAAGAGACCCAGTACTTC. Translating gives CASNKLAGAQETQYF.

V gene TRBV29-1 combines with J gene TRBJ2-5, with 7 positions matching TRBD1. Germline V gene data show CDR1 as SQVTM and CDR2 as ANQGSEA. The V gene end was trimmed by 5 bases and the J gene end by 2 bases; junction bases not matched to a gene: 8. The CDR3 sequence is 14 residues long. The CDR3 here is CSVNRGQLQETQYF. In DNA, the CDR3 is TGCAGCGTTAACCGGGGACAGCTACAAGAGACCCAGTACTTC.

The chain is built from TRBV29-1 and TRBJ2-5; weak D call: TRBD2 (6 bases). The germline V gene has CDR1 SQVTM and CDR2 ANQGSEA. The CDR3 has 15 amino acids. V lost 4 bases and J 4 bases, leaving 19 bases between the germline ends. The chain's CDR3 is CSVVLLYLRGETQYF. In nucleotides, the CDR3 is TGCAGCGTTGTGCTTTTGTATCTGCGGGGAGAGACCCAGTACTTC.

This clonotype was seen only once. The V gene is TRBV2, the J gene TRBJ1-5, with 7 bases identical to TRBD1. The germline V gene has CDR1 SNHLY and CDR2 FYNNEI. The junction had 5 bases not matched to a gene; V was cut back by 8 bases and J by 4 bases. This CDR3 spans 13 amino acids. CDR3 bases: TGTGCCAGCCACGACAGGGTTAATCAGCCCCAGCATTTT. This codes for CASHDRVNQPQHF.

This chain connects TRBV5-8 to TRBJ2-7; D might be TRBD1 or TRBD2, each matching 5 bases. V dropped 4 bases and J dropped 7 bases, with 21 bases sitting between them. This CDR3 is built from 15 residues. Germline V gene data show CDR1 as SGHTS and CDR2 as YDEGEE. The CDR3 here is CASSDTGTAGLEQYF. For the CDR3, the DNA is TGTGCCAGCAGCGACACCGGGACCGCAGGGCTGGAGCAGTACTTC.

V and J are TRBV7-2 and TRBJ1-1; 7 bases are a match to TRBD1. J lost 6 bases, V lost 5 bases, and 9 bases had no gene match. This CDR3 has 14 residues. Germline CDR1 SGHTA, CDR2 FQGNSA. The CDR3 sequence is CASSLRQGGAEAFF. CDR3 bases: TGTGCCAGCAGCCTGCGACAGGGAGGAGCTGAAGCTTTCTTT.

The rearrangement links TRBV18 to TRBJ2-7; 8 bases agree with TRBD2. V lost 8 bases and J lost 7; bases outside the gene matches: 4. Germline V gene sequence: CDR1 KGHSH, CDR2 LQKENI. The length of the CDR3 is 11 residues. The CDR3 DNA sequence: TGTGCCAGCACCGGGGGGGAGGAGCAGTACTTC. It specifies CASTGGEEQYF.

The chain links TRBV3-1 to TRBJ2-7; 7 nucleotides line up with TRBD1. V lost 4 bases to trimming and J lost 6 bases; unmatched junction nucleotides: 6. The length of the CDR3 is 13 residues. The germline V gene encodes CDR1 LGHDT and CDR2 YNNKEL (reference sequence). CDR3 sequence reads: CASSPRDRVEQYF. The CDR3 DNA reads TGTGCCAGCAGCCCCCGCGACAGGGTCGAGCAGTACTTC.

The chain employs TRBV14 and TRBJ1-1; D uncertain. This CDR3 has 16 residues. V lost 0 bases, J lost 1 base, and 12 bases lay in between. Germline V CDR1 and CDR2: SGHDN, FVKESK. CDR3 sequence reads: CASSQEDLLSNTEAFF. CDR3 bases: TGTGCCAGCAGCCAAGAGGACCTCCTTTCGAACACTGAAGCTTTCTTT.

This clonotype was observed a single time. J is TRBJ1-3 and V is TRBV20-1; D not resolved. Trimming removed 6 bases at V and 1 base at J, with 16 bases between. The germline CDR1 and CDR2 sequences are DFQATT and SNEGSKA (reference sequence). The CDR3 is 15 amino acids. The CDR3 loop reads CSAHPSPGSGNTIYF. Written as DNA, the CDR3 is TGCAGTGCCCATCCCTCCCCAGGTTCTGGAAACACCATATATTTT.

A word on this clonotype: The junction differs from germline at one of its ends, possibly a read error. The V call is TRBV15, the J call TRBJ2-1; TRBD2 matches 10 bases. Germline V lookup: CDR1 LNHNV, CDR2 YYDKDF (reference sequence). This CDR3 has 13 residues. The CDR3 nucleotides are TGTGCCACCAAAAGCGGGGGGGCCGATGAGCGGTTCTTC. Its protein product is CATKSGGADERFF.

This clonotype was recorded only once. V gene TRBV6-6 combines with J gene TRBJ1-4; 10 nucleotides agree with TRBD1. With V trimmed by 5 bases and J by 8 bases, 2 bases remained unmatched. This CDR3 spans 13 amino acids. Germline CDR1 reads MNHNY; CDR2 reads SVGAGI (reference sequence). The CDR3 coding sequence is TGTGCCAGCAGTCGACAGGGGGCGGAAAAACTGTTTTTT. As protein: CASSRQGAEKLFF.

The rearrangement links TRBV4-1 to TRBJ1-2; TRBD1 aligns across 9 bases. There are 16 residues in the CDR3. Unmatched junction bases numbered 7, after V lost 1 base and J lost 4 bases. In germline, CDR1 is MGHRA, CDR2 YSYEKL. The CDR3 protein is CASSQGRQGDSYGYTF. CDR3 coding DNA: TGCGCCAGCAGCCAAGGTCGACAGGGGGACAGCTATGGCTACACCTTC.

This chain connects TRBV7-9 to TRBJ2-7; 11 positions agree with TRBD1. The germline CDR1 and CDR2 sequences are SEHNR and FQNEAQ (reference sequence). The CDR3 is 14 amino acids. Trimming at V came to 4 bases and at J to 7 bases, leaving 6 bases not matched to a gene. CDR3 loop: CASSSWTGGAEQYF. The CDR3 DNA reads as TGTGCCAGCAGCTCCTGGACAGGGGGCGCGGAGCAGTACTTC.

This clonotype occurred once. This chain joins TRBV19 and TRBJ1-5; the D gene is possibly TRBD1 (6 bases). The CDR3 is 14 amino acids. Looked up from germline, CDR1 is LNHDA and CDR2 is SQIVND (reference sequence). Trimming shortened V by 2 bases and J by 5 bases, and 10 bases separated the two germline ends. Here the CDR3 reads CASSIQGLDQPQHF. The CDR3 DNA reads TGTGCCAGTAGTATACAGGGGTTGGATCAGCCCCAGCATTTT. The full variable domain, its missing parts supplied by reference TRBV19 and TRBJ1-5, is DGGITQSPKYLFRKEGQNVTLSCEQNLNHDAMYWYRQDPGQGLRLIYYSQIVNDFQKGDIAEGYSVSREKKESFPLTVTSAQKNPTAFYLCASSIQGLDQPQHFGDGTRLSIL.

DNA of the CDR3: TGTGCCAGCAGCCGGGCAGTAGTACAGTTCTTC. Its protein is CASSRAVVQFF. This chain connects TRBV6-2 or TRBV6-3 to TRBJ2-1; D remains unclear. Germline V gene data show CDR1 as MNHEY and CDR2 as SVGEGT. The CDR3 runs 11 residues. With 6 bases removed from V and 13 bases from J, the gap between germline ends came to 13 bases.

This chain connects TRBV20-1 to TRBJ1-1, with no clear D. In germline, CDR1 is DFQATT, CDR2 SNEGSKA (reference sequence). The CDR3 contains 14 residues. Trimming left V 4 bases short and J 6 bases short, with 18 bases between. CDR3 sequence: CSAKHPSLAPEAFF. The CDR3 DNA follows: TGCAGTGCTAAACACCCCTCTTTGGCCCCTGAAGCTTTCTTT.

V usage is TRBV29-1 and J usage is TRBJ1-2, with D perhaps TRBD1 (6 bases). Germline CDR1 reads SQVTM; CDR2 reads ANQGSEA. The CDR3 covers 12 residues. V was cut by 2 bases and J by 7 bases, with 11 bases left in between. The CDR3 protein is CSVETGRGGYTF. The CDR3 DNA follows: TGCAGCGTTGAAACAGGGAGGGGTGGCTACACCTTC.

The J gene is TRBJ2-4, the V gene TRBV7-9, with D perhaps matching TRBD1 (5 bases). The CDR3 spans 12 residues. The V and J ends lost 1 base and 15 bases respectively, with 13 bases between them. CDR1 is SEHNR, CDR2 FQNEAQ, per germline (reference sequence). The CDR3 DNA reads TGTGCCAGCAGCTTAGGTTTGGGGCGGCGGTACTTC. Encoded protein: CASSLGLGRRYF.

The chain couples TRBV14 to TRBJ1-6; D gene ambiguous. The CDR3 loop spans 13 amino acids. The germline V and J ends were trimmed by 1 base and 8 bases, with 6 bases remaining between them. The germline V gene encodes CDR1 SGHDN and CDR2 FVKESK. The CDR3: CASSQVRYSPLHF. CDR3 bases: TGTGCCAGCAGCCAAGTTCGCTATTCACCCCTCCACTTT.

This rearrangement joins TRBV7-2 to TRBJ2-7; TRBD2 matches at 9 bases. The J segment lost 0 bases and the V segment lost 5 bases, leaving 5 bases of the junction unmatched. The CDR3 runs to 15 residues. CDR1 and CDR2 (germline): SGHTA, FQGNSA. The CDR3 DNA follows: TGTGCCAGCAGCCCCCTAGCGGGGAGCTCCTACGAGCAGTACTTC. Translated: CASSPLAGSSYEQYF.

The rearrangement joins TRBV20-1 to TRBJ2-5, with D unclear. The V and J ends lost 5 bases and 7 bases respectively, with 8 bases between them. The CDR3 is 10 amino acids. Germline V CDR1 and CDR2: DFQATT, SNEGSKA (reference sequence). In DNA, the CDR3 is TGCAGTGCTCGGAGACGGACCCAGTACTTC. Translated, it gives CSARRRTQYF.

The chain uses TRBV6-1 and TRBJ1-5; tentative D call: TRBD1 (5 bases). V was trimmed by 7 bases and J by 7 bases, leaving 14 bases between them. The CDR3 is 13 amino acids. Germline assignment: CDR1 MNHNS and CDR2 SASEGT. The CDR3 spells CASTGLESQPQHF. DNA of the CDR3: TGTGCCAGCACGGGACTCGAAAGCCAGCCCCAGCATTTT.

This chain links TRBV20-1 with TRBJ1-1, with D perhaps matching TRBD1 (5 bases). In germline, CDR1 is DFQATT, CDR2 SNEGSKA (reference sequence). V gave up 2 bases and J gave up 0 bases, with 10 bases separating them. This CDR3 contains 14 residues. In DNA, the CDR3 is TGCAGTGCTAGACGGGGCCACATGAACACTGAAGCTTTCTTT. It encodes CSARRGHMNTEAFF.

This sequence joins TRBV29-1 and TRBJ2-7; D might be TRBD1 or TRBD2, each matching 6 bases. Germline V CDR1 and CDR2: SQVTM, ANQGSEA. The CDR3 loop spans 14 amino acids. Trimming pared 4 bases from V and 3 bases from J, leaving 16 bases between. The CDR3 DNA reads as TGCAGCGTTGTCCCTGCACAGGGAGGCTACGAGCAGTACTTC. It specifies CSVVPAQGGYEQYF.

The chain is built from TRBV23-1 and TRBJ1-2; 7 bases map to TRBD1. TRBV23-1 is identified as an open reading frame with a role that is uncertain. This CDR3 region has 13 residues. The V gene end was trimmed by 4 bases and the J gene end by 7 bases; junction bases not matched to a gene: 6. CDR3 residues: CASSPTGTPGYTF. The DNA for the CDR3 is TGCGCCAGCAGTCCGACAGGGACTCCTGGCTACACCTTC.

A single count supports this clonotype. This sequence joins TRBV18 and TRBJ1-1; D ambiguous. The CDR3 has 15 residues. Germline V gene data show CDR1 as KGHSH and CDR2 as LQKENI. The V gene lost 2 bases and the J gene lost 0 bases, with 10 bases spanning the gap. This chain's CDR3 is CASSPDLRMNTEAFF. CDR3 nucleotides: TGTGCCAGCTCACCAGATTTACGGATGAACACTGAAGCTTTCTTT.